This T cell receptor (beta chain) came from a study of T cells in localized non-small cell lung cancer. Per the germline V gene, CDR1 is SGHNT and CDR2 is YYREEE (reference sequence). Trimming took off 4 bases at V and 6 bases at J, with 14 bases between the two ends. CDR3 length equals 13 residues. Generated by immunoSEQ multiplex PCR, the TCRdb table keeps only in-frame clones and is missing some. The table shows about 22,000 clones, with approximately 84% occurring only once. This specimen consisted of peripheral blood, obtained before any cancer treatment. The receptor was derived from a man aged 35 to 69 with stage I lung adenocarcinoma. J is TRBJ2-7 and V is TRBV5-4; D ambiguous. The CDR3 DNA is TGTGCCAGCAGCCCACCCGGTGGTGGCGAGCAGTACTTC. Encoded protein: CASSPPGGGEQYF. The whole variable domain, filled in from reference TRBV5-4 and TRBJ2-7, reads ETGVTQSPTHLIKTRGQQVTLRCSSQSGHNTVSWYQQALGQGPQFIFQYYREEENGRGNFPPRFSGLQFPNYSSELNVNALELDDSALYLCASSPPGGGEQYFGPGTRLTVT.